This T cell receptor beta chain was sequenced for a study of technical replicates of blood from several donors. The table came from immunoSEQ multiplex PCR; TCRdb's copy has only in-frame clones and leaves some out. The sample holds tens of thousands of clones, 98% seen once. The sample taken for sequencing was T cells isolated from PBMCs. This TCR derives from a human donor in good health.

The CDR3 DNA reads TGTGCCAGCTCACCTTGGGGCGCGGACACTGAAGCTTTCTTT. Residues: CASSPWGADTEAFF. The chain employs TRBV18 and TRBJ1-1; the D gene is possibly TRBD1 (5 bases). The ends were cut back, 3 bases at V and 3 bases at J, with 11 bases in the middle. The length of the CDR3 is 14 residues. Per the germline V gene, CDR1 is KGHSH and CDR2 is LQKENI.